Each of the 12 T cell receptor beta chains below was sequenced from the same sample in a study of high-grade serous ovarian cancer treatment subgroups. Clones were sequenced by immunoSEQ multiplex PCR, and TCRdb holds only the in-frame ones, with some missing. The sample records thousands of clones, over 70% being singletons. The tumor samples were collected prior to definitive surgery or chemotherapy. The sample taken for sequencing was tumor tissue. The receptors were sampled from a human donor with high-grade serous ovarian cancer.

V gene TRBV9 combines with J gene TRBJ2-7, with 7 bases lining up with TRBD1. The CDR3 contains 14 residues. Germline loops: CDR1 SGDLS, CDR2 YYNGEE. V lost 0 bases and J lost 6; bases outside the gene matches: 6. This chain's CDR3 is CASSVGETGTEQYF. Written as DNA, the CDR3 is TGTGCCAGCAGCGTAGGTGAGACAGGGACCGAGCAGTACTTC.

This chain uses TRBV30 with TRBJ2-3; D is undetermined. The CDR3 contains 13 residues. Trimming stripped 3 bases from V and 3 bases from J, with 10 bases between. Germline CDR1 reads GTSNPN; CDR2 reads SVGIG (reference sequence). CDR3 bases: TGTGCCTGGAGGGCGAGCGCGACAGATACGCAGTATTTT. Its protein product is CAWRASATDTQYF.

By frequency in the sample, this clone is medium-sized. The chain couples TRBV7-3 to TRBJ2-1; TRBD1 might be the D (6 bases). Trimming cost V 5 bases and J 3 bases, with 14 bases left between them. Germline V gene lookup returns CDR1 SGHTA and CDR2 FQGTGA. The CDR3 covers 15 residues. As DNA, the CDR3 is TGTGCCAGCAGCGTCGACAGGAGTGGCTACAATGAGCAGTTCTTC. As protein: CASSVDRSGYNEQFF.

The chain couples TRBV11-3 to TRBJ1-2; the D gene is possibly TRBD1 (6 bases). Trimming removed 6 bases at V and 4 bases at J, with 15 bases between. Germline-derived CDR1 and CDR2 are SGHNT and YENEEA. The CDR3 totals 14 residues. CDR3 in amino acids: CASRPAQGSYGYTF. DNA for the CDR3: TGTGCCAGCAGACCCGCCCAGGGGAGCTATGGCTACACCTTC.

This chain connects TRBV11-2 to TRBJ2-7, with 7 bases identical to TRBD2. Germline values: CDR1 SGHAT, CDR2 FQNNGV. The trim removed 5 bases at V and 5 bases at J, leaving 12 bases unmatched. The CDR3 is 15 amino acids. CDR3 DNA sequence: TGTGCCAGCAGCCTTGGGACTACCGTTCTAAACGAGCAGTACTTC. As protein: CASSLGTTVLNEQYF.

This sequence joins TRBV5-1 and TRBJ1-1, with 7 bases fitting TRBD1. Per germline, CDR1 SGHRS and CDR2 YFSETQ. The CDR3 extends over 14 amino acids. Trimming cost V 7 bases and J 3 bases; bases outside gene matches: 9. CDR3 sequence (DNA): TGCGCCAGCGCACTAGGGGGCTTGGACACTGAAGCTTTCTTT. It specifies CASALGGLDTEAFF.

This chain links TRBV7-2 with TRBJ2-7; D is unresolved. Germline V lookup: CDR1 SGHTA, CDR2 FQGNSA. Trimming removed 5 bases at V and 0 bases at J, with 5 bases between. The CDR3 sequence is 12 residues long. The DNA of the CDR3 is TGTGCCAGCAGCCCAAGCTCCTACGAGCAGTACTTC. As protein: CASSPSSYEQYF.

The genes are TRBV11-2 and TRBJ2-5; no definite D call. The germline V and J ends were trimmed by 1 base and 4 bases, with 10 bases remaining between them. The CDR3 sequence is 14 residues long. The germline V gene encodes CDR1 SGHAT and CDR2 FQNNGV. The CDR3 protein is CASSLGGRVETQYF. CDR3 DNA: TGTGCCAGCAGCTTAGGCGGACGGGTAGAGACCCAGTACTTC.

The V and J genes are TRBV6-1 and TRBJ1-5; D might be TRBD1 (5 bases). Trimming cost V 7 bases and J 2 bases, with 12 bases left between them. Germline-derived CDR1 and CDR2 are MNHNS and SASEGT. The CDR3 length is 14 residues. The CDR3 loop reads CASNRGVGNQPQHF. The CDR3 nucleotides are TGTGCCAGCAACCGGGGCGTCGGCAATCAGCCCCAGCATTTT.

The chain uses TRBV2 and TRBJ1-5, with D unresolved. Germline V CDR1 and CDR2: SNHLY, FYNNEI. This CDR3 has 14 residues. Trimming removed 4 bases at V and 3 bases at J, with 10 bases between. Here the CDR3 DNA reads TGTGCCAGCAGTGGTACATCCCACAATCAGCCCCAGCATTTT. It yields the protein CASSGTSHNQPQHF. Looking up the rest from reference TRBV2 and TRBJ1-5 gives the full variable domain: EPEVTQTPSHQVTQMGQEVILRCVPISNHLYFYWYRQILGQKVEFLVSFYNNEISEKSEIFDDQFSVERPDGSNFTLKIRSTKLEDSAMYFCASSGTSHNQPQHFGDGTRLSIL.

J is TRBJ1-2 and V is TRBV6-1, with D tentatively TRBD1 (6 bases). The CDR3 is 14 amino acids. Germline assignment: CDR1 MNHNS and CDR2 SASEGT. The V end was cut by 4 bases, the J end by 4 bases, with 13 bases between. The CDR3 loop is CASSGQASLYGYTF. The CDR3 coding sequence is TGTGCCAGCAGTGGACAGGCCAGCCTCTATGGCTACACCTTC.

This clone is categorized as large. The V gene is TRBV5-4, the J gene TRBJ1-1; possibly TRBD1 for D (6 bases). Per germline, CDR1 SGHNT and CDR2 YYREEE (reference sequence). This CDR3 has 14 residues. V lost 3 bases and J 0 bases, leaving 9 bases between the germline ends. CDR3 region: CASSWTEMNTEAFF. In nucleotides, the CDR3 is TGTGCCAGCAGCTGGACAGAGATGAACACTGAAGCTTTCTTT.